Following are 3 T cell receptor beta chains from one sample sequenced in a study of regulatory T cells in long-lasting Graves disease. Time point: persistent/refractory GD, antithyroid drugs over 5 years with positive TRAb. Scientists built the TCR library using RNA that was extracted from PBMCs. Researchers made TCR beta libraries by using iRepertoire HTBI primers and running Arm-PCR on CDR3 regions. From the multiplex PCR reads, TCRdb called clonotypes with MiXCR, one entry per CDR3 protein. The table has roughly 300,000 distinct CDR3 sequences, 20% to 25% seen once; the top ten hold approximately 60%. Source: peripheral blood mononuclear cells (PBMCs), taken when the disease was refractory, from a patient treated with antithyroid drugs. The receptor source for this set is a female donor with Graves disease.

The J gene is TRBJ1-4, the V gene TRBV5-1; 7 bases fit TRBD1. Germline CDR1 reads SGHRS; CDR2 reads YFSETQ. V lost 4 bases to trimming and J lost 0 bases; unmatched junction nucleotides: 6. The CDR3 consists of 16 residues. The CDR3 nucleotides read TGCGCCAGCAGCCGGGACAGCCCTGCAACTAATGAAAAACTGTTTTTT. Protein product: CASSRDSPATNEKLFF. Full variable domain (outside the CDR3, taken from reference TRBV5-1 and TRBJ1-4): KAGVTQTPRYLIKTRGQQVTLSCSPISGHRSVSWYQQTPGQGLQFLFEYFSETQRNKGNFPGRFSGRQFSNSRSEMNVSTLELGDSALYLCASSRDSPATNEKLFFGSGTQLSVL.

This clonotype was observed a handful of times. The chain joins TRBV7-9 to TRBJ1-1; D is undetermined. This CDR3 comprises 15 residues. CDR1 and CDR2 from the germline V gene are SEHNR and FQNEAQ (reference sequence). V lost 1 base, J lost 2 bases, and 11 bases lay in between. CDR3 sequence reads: CASSLGWGVNTEAFF. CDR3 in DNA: TGTGCCAGCAGCTTAGGTTGGGGTGTTAACACTGAAGCTTTCTTT.

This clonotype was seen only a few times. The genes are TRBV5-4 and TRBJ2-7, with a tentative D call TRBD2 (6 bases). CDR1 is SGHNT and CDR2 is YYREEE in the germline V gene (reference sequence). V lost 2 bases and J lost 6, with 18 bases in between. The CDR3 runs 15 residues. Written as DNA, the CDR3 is TGTGCCAGCAGCTTAAAAGTCGGAGGAGCGGGCGAGCAGTACTTC. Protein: CASSLKVGGAGEQYF.